A single sample gave rise to the 8 T cell receptor beta chains below, sequenced in a study of T-cell reconstitution after alpha-beta-depleted transplantation in children. For TCRbeta, the library was prepared with unique molecular identifiers. TCRdb processed the PCR reads anew with MiXCR; each CDR3 protein has one entry. The table lists hundreds of thousands of distinct CDR3 sequences, roughly 17% of them singletons. The sample here was PBMCs, mostly from graft donor cells, taken 360 days after TCRalphabeta/CD19-depleted stem cell transplant. The receptors derive from a male patient between 2 and 9 years old who had a stem cell transplant for acute lymphoblastic leukemia, so the T cells may come from the graft donor.

This clonotype was seen only a few times. This chain joins TRBV29-1 and TRBJ2-7; 9 positions match TRBD2. Trimming at V came to 5 bases and at J to 2 bases, leaving 13 bases not matched to a gene. Per the germline V gene, CDR1 is SQVTM and CDR2 is ANQGSEA. The CDR3 sequence is 16 residues long. CDR3 bases: TGCAGCGTTAGGGTAGCGGGAGCGCTCCAAACCTACGAGCAGTACTTC. It yields the protein CSVRVAGALQTYEQYF.

This clonotype came up a few times. J is TRBJ2-5 and V is TRBV11-1; TRBD2 matches 8 bases. Trimming at V came to 4 bases and at J to 0 bases, leaving 13 bases not matched to a gene. Germline CDR1 is SGHAT and CDR2 is FQDESV (reference sequence). The CDR3 is 18 residues long. This CDR3 reads CASSSNPWASGYQETQYF. CDR3 in DNA: TGTGCCAGCAGCTCCAACCCCTGGGCTAGCGGGTACCAAGAGACCCAGTACTTC.

This clonotype appeared a few times. The rearrangement links TRBV5-1 to TRBJ2-1; 10 positions agree with TRBD2. Per the germline V gene, CDR1 is SGHRS and CDR2 is YFSETQ. The length of the CDR3 is 18 residues. The V gene end was trimmed by 3 bases and the J gene end by 3 bases; junction bases not matched to a gene: 12. The CDR3 DNA reads as TGCGCCAGCAGCTCGGAGCTAGCGGGAGTGGACGTCTACAATGAGCAGTTCTTC. Translating it yields CASSSELAGVDVYNEQFF.

This clonotype was seen ten or more times. The chain links TRBV12-3 or TRBV12-4 to TRBJ2-3; 12 bases are shared with TRBD2. V was clipped by 7 bases and J by 7 bases; unmatched bases: 9. CDR3 size: 15 residues. The CDR3 is CASTSTSGRVNTQYF. For the CDR3, the DNA is TGTGCCAGCACTTCGACTAGCGGGAGAGTGAATACGCAGTATTTT.

This chain uses TRBV10-3 with TRBJ1-1; 7 nucleotides agree with TRBD1. V trimming: 4 bases; J trimming: 1 base; junction bases outside the gene matches: 6. Germline CDR1 is ENHRY and CDR2 is SYGVKD. The CDR3 consists of 15 residues. The CDR3 coding sequence is TGTGCCATCAGTGGGCAGGGGGGTCGGAACACTGAAGCTTTCTTT. It yields the protein CAISGQGGRNTEAFF.

The J gene is TRBJ1-6, the V gene TRBV12-3 or TRBV12-4; D is ambiguous. V was clipped by 6 bases and J by 14 bases, with 14 bases between them. The CDR3 has 12 residues. In nucleotides, the CDR3 is TGTGCCAGCAGCGGGAAGATTGGAACCCTCCACTTT. This encodes CASSGKIGTLHF.

This chain links TRBV28 with TRBJ2-7, with D unclear. V lost 2 bases to trimming and J lost 1 base, with 15 bases between them. The CDR3 spans 16 residues. The germline V gene encodes CDR1 MDHEN and CDR2 SYDVKM. The CDR3 nucleotides read TGTGCCAGCAGTTTACCCCTCTATACTGTTTCCTACGAGCAGTACTTC. Translation: CASSLPLYTVSYEQYF. Supplemented by reference TRBV28 and TRBJ2-7, the full variable domain reads DVKVTQSSRYLVKRTGEKVFLECVQDMDHENMFWYRQDPGLGLRLIYFSYDVKMKEKGDIPEGYSVSREKKERFSLILESASTNQTSMYLCASSLPLYTVSYEQYFGPGTRLTVT.

The chain carries TRBV4-3 and TRBJ2-1; 8 positions match TRBD2. The ends lost 0 bases at V and 6 bases at J; junction bases unmatched: 13. The CDR3 runs to 18 residues. Looked up from germline, CDR1 is LGHNA and CDR2 is YSLEER. The CDR3 region has the DNA TGCGCCAGCAGCCAAGATAGTAACAGTGGGACTAGGCCCAATGAGCAGTTCTTC. Amino acid sequence: CASSQDSNSGTRPNEQFF.